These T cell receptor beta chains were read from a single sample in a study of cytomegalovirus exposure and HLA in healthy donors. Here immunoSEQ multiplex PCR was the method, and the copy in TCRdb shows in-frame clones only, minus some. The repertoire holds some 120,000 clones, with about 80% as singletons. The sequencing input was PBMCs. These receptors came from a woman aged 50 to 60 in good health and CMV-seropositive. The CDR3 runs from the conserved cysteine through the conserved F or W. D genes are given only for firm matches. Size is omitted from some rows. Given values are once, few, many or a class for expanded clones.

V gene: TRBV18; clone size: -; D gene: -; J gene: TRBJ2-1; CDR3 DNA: TGTGCCAGCTCACCTCCACAGGGCGATGAGCAGTTCTTC; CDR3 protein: CASSPPQGDEQFF
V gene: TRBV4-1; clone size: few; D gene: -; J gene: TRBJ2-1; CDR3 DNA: TGCGCCAGCAGCCAAGATCTAGTAGACTCCTACAATGAGCAGTTCTTC; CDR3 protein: CASSQDLVDSYNEQFF
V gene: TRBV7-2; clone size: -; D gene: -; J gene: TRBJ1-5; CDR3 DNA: TGTGCCAGCAGCTTAACCAGGGGATCGGGACAGCCCCAGCATTTT; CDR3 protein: CASSLTRGSGQPQHF
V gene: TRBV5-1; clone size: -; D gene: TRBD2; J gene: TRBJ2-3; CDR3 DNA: TGCGCCAGCAGCCCGTTTAGGACTAGCGGGGGGGCTGCAGATACGCAGTATTTT; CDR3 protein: CASSPFRTSGGAADTQYF
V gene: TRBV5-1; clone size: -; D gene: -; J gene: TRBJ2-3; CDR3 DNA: TGCGCCAGCAGCTTGGCCCCCAGGGGAGGGGGAGATACGCAGTATTTT; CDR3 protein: CASSLAPRGGGDTQYF
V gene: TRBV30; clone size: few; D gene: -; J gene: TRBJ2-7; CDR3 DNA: TGTGCCTGGGGGCAGGGTGGCCACGAGCAGTACTTC; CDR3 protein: CAWGQGGHEQYF
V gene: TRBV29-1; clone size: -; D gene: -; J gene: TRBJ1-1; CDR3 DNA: TGCAGCGTTGAAGGGGGGGGCTTGAACACTGAAGCTTTCTTT; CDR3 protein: CSVEGGGLNTEAFF
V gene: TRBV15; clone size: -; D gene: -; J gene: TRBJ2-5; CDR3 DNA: TGTGCCACCAGCAGAGGCGGAGACTATCAAGAGACCCAGTACTTC; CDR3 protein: CATSRGGDYQETQYF
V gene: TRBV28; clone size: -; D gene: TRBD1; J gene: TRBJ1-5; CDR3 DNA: TGTGCCAGCAGCCTCACAGGGGTAGTAAGCAATCAGCCCCAGCATTTT; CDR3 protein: CASSLTGVVSNQPQHF
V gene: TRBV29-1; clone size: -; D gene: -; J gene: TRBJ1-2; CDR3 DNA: TGCAGCGTAATCGGGACATCTTATGGCTACACCTTC; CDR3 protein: CSVIGTSYGYTF
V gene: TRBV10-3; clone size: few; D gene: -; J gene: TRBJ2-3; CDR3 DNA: TGTGCCATCAGTGACCAGGGGAGAGGCACAGATACGCAGTATTTT; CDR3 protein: CAISDQGRGTDTQYF
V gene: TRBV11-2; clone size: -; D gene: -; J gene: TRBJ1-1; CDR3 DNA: TGTGCCAGCAGCCAGGGACAGAACACTGAAGCTTTCTTT; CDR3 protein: CASSQGQNTEAFF
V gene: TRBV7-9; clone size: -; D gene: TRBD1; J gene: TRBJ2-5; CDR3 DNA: TGTGCCAGCAGTAGCACAGGGGGCGGAGAGACCCAGTACTTC; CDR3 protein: CASSSTGGGETQYF
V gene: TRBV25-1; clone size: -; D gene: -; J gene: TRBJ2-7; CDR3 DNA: TGTGCCAGCAGTGACGCGACAGGAAGGGACGAGCAGTACTTC; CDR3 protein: CASSDATGRDEQYF
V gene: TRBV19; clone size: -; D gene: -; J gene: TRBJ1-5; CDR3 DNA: TGTGCCAGTAGAGTACAGGTCAATCAGCCCCAGCATTTT; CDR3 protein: CASRVQVNQPQHF
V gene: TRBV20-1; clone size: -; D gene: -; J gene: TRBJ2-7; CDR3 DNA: TGCAGTGCTCAGGCCATAGACGAGCAGTACTTC; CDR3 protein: CSAQAIDEQYF
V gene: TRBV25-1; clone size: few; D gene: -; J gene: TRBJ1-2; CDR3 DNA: TGTGCCAGCAGTGAATATGCGAACTATGGCTACACCTTC; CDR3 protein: CASSEYANYGYTF